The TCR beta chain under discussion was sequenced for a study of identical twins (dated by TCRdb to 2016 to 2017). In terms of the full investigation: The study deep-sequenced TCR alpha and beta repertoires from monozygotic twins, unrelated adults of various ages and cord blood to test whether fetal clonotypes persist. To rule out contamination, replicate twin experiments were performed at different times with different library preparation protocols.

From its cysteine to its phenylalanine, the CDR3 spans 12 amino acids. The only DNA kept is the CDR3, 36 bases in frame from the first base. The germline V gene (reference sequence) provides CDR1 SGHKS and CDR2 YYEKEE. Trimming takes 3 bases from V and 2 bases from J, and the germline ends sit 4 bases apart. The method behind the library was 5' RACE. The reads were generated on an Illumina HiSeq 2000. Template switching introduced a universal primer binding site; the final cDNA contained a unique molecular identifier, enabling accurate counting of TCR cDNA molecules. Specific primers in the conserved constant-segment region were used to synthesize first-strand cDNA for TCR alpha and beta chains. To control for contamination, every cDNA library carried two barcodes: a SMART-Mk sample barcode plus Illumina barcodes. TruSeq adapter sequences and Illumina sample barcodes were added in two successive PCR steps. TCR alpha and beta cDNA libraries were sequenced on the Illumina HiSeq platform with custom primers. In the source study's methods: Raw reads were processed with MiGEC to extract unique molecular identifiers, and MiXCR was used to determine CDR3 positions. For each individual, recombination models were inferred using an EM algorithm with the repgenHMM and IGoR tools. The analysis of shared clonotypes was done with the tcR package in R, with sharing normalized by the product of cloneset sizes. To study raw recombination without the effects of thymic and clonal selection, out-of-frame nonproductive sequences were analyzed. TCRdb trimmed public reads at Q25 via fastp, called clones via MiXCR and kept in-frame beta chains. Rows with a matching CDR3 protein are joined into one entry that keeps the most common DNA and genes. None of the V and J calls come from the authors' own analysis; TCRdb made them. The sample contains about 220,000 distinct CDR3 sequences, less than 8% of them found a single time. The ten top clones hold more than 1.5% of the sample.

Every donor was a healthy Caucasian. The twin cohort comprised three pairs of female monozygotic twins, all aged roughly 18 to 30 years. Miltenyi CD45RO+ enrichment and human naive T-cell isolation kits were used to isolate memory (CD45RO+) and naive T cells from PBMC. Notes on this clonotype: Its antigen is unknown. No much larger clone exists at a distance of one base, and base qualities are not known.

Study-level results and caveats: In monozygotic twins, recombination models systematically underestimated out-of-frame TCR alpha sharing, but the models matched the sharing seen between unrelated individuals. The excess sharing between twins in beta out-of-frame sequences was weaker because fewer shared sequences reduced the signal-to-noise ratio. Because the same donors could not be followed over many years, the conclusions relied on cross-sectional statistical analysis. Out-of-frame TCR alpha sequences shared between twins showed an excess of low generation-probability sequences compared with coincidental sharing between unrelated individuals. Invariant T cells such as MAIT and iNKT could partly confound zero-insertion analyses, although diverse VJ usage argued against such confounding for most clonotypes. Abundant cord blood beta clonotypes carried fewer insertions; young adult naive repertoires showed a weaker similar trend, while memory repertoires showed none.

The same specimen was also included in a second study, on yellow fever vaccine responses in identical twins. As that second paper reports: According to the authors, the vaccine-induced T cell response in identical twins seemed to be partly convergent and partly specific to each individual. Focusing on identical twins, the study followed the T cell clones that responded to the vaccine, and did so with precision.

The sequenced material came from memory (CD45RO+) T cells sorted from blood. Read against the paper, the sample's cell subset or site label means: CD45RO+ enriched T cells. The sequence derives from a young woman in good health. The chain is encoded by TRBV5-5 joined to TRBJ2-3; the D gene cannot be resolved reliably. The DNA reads TGTGCCAGCAGCTATGCCACAGATACGCAGTATTTT. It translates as CASSYATDTQYF.